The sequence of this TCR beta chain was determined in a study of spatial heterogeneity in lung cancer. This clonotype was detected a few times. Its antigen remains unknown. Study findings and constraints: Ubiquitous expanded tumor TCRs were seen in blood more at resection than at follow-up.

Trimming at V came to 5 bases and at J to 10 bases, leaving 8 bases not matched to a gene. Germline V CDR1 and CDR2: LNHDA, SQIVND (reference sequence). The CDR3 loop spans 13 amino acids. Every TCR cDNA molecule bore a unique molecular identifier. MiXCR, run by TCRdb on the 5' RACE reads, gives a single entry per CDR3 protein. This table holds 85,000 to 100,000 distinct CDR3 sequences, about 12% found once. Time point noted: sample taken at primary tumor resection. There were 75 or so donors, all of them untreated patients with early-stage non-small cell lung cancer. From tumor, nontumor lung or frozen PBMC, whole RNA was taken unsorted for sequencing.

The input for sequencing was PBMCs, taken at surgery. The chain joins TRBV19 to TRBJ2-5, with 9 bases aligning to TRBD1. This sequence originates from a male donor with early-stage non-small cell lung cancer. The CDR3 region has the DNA TGTGCCAGTAGTCGACAGGGGGAAAGAGACCAGTACTTC. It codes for CASSRQGERDQYF.